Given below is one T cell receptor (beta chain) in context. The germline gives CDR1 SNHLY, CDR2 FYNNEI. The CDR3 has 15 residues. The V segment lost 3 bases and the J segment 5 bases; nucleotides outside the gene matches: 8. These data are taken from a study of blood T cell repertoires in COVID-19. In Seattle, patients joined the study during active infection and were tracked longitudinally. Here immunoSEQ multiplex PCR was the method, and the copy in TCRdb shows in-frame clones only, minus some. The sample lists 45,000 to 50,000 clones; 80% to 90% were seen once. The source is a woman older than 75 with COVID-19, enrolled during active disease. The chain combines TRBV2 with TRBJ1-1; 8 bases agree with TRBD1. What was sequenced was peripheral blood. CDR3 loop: CASSEWTGQGTEAFF. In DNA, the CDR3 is TGTGCCAGCAGTGAGTGGACAGGGCAAGGAACTGAAGCTTTCTTT.